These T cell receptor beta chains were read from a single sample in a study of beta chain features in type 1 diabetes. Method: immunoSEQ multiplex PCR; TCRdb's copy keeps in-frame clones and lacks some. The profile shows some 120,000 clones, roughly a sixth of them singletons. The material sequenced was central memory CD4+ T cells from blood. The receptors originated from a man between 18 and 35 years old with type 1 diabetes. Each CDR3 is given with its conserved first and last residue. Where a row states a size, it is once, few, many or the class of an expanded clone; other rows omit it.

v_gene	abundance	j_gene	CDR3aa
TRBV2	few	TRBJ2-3	CASRRLAEPGNTQYF
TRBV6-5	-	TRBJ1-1	CASSYGRLNTEAFF
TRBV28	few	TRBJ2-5	CASSLAWETQYF
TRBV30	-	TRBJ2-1	CAWSSVYNEQFF
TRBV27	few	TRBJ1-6	CASSMTGASYNSPLHF
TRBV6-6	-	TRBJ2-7	CASSFPTTSGIGEQYF
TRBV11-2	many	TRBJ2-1	CASSSLRDRYNEQFF
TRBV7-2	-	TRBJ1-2	CASSPEGYGYTF
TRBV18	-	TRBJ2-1	CASSPLAPEQFF
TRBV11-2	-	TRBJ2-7	CASSPGAGTATYEQYF
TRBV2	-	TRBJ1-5	CASRPGLSNQPQHF
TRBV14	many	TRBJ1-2	CASSQDGASLYGYTF
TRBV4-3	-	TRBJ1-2	CASSQARAFGYGYTF
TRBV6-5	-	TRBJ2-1	CASSTLNDNEQFF
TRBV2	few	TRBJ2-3	CARSEEKASTQYF
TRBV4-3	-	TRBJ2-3	CASSQGLAGVNTQYF
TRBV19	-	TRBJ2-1	CASSIAEAEQFF
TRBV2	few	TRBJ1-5	CASSPGETRQPQHF
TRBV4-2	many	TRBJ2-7	CASSQASAHEQYF
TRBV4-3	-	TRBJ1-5	CASSQDVGGQGTYSNQPQHF
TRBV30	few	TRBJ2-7	CAWSKGLGTYEQYF
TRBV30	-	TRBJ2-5	CAWSPRGRETQYF
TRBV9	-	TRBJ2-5	CASTLGYGGHETQYF
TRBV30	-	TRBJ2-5	CAWSVGGGAKTQYF
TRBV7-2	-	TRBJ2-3	CASSNIRGADTQYF